This is a list of T cell receptor beta chains from one sample in a study of cytomegalovirus exposure and HLA in healthy donors. Profiled with immunoSEQ multiplex PCR; TCRdb holds only in-frame clones, not every one. The table lists over 45,000 clones, roughly 83% of them singletons. Input material: PBMCs. These receptors were taken from a man aged 25 to 40 in good health and CMV-seronegative. Each CDR3 is given without its conserved first and last residue.

j_call: TRBJ2-3
cdr3_length: 14
v_call: TRBV2
cdr3_aa: ASSHQGAEVTDTQY

j_call: TRBJ1-3
cdr3_length: 12
v_call: TRBV15
cdr3_aa: ATRPTYSGNTIY

j_call: TRBJ2-5
cdr3_length: 13
v_call: TRBV9
cdr3_aa: ASSVGGGNQETQY

j_call: TRBJ1-2
cdr3_length: 15
v_call: TRBV7-9
cdr3_aa: ASSLSSSHRGGYGYT

j_call: TRBJ2-1
cdr3_length: 12
v_call: TRBV6-1
cdr3_aa: ASGAGRSYNEQF

j_call: TRBJ1-3
cdr3_length: 14
v_call: TRBV10-3
cdr3_aa: AISVSGTNSGNTIY

j_call: TRBJ1-1
cdr3_length: 13
v_call: TRBV5-5
cdr3_aa: ASSFETGVSTEAF

j_call: TRBJ1-2
cdr3_length: 12
v_call: TRBV6-6
cdr3_aa: ASRRTGTNYGYT

j_call: TRBJ2-2
cdr3_length: 16
v_call: TRBV11-3
cdr3_aa: ASSSGLAGGSLTGELF

j_call: TRBJ1-4
cdr3_length: 12
v_call: TRBV2
cdr3_aa: ASTGRTTNEKLF

j_call: TRBJ1-6
cdr3_length: 10
v_call: TRBV6-5
cdr3_aa: ASSRQDSPLH

j_call: TRBJ2-2
cdr3_length: 11
v_call: TRBV6-5
cdr3_aa: ASSSGWRTELF

j_call: TRBJ2-4
cdr3_length: 14
v_call: TRBV5-1
cdr3_aa: ASSLPSGTSKNIQY

j_call: TRBJ2-1
cdr3_length: 11
v_call: TRBV4-3
cdr3_aa: ASSLGQGSEQF

j_call: TRBJ2-2
cdr3_length: 15
v_call: TRBV5-4
cdr3_aa: ASSTWEAARGTGELF

j_call: TRBJ1-6
cdr3_length: 12
v_call: TRBV11-2
cdr3_aa: ASSDRIGNSPLH

j_call: TRBJ2-1
cdr3_length: 11
v_call: TRBV6-1
cdr3_aa: ASILGDSNEQF

j_call: TRBJ1-6
cdr3_length: 14
v_call: TRBV7-9
cdr3_aa: ASSREGTGAHSPLH

j_call: TRBJ1-2
cdr3_length: 11
v_call: TRBV30
cdr3_aa: AWEQGGDYGYT

j_call: TRBJ2-7
cdr3_length: 13
v_call: TRBV5-1
cdr3_aa: ASSSGTSGVREQY

j_call: TRBJ2-3
cdr3_length: 13
v_call: TRBV7-8
cdr3_aa: ASSSQGATTDTQY

j_call: TRBJ1-5
cdr3_length: 11
v_call: TRBV6-1
cdr3_aa: ASSRDNNQPQH

j_call: TRBJ1-3
cdr3_length: 12
v_call: TRBV5-1
cdr3_aa: ASREGPSGNTIY

j_call: TRBJ1-3
cdr3_length: 14
v_call: TRBV6-1
cdr3_aa: ASSERGTGTTDTIY

j_call: TRBJ2-1
cdr3_length: 13
v_call: TRBV7-9
cdr3_aa: ASSSAGTSINEQF

j_call: TRBJ1-2
cdr3_length: 11
v_call: TRBV9
cdr3_aa: ASSVAGARGYT

j_call: TRBJ2-1
cdr3_length: 14
v_call: TRBV9
cdr3_aa: ASSVGSTSGSGEQF

j_call: TRBJ2-2
cdr3_length: 14
v_call: TRBV9
cdr3_aa: ASSGGGLGDTGELF